The next 23 T cell receptor beta chains were all read from a single sample in a study of blood T cell repertoires in COVID-19. Only in-frame clones appear in the TCRdb table, and some are missing; sequencing was by immunoSEQ multiplex PCR. Of about 210,000 clones detected, approximately 80% appear once; the ten largest clones hold roughly 7%. Sequenced input: peripheral blood. All receptors derive from a woman older than 75 with COVID-19, enrolled during active disease.

The rearrangement uses TRBV25-1 and TRBJ2-1, with D maybe TRBD1 (5 bases). The CDR3 totals 14 residues. V shed 6 bases and J shed 3 bases, with 12 bases lying between them. The V gene's germline CDR1 is MGHDK and CDR2 SYGVNS. CDR3 residues: CASSEPGHYNEQFF. CDR3 nucleotide sequence: TGTGCCAGCAGCGAACCCGGACACTACAATGAGCAGTTCTTC.

The gene calls are TRBV6-5 and TRBJ1-1; tentatively, D is TRBD1 (6 bases). CDR1 MNHEY and CDR2 SVGAGI come from the germline V gene. Trimming cost V 0 bases and J 3 bases, with 11 bases left between them. The CDR3 spans 15 residues. CDR3 residues: CASSYSKGVDTEAFF. CDR3 nucleotide sequence: TGTGCCAGCAGTTACTCGAAGGGGGTTGACACTGAAGCTTTCTTT.

The genes are TRBV15 and TRBJ1-2; 8 nucleotides align to TRBD1. This CDR3 is 13 amino acids long. Germline V gene data show CDR1 as LNHNV and CDR2 as YYDKDF (reference sequence). J lost 8 bases, V lost 5 bases, and 7 bases had no gene match. The DNA of the CDR3 is TGTGCCACCAGCCCAGGGGGCTCTAGGGGCTACACCTTC. Its protein is CATSPGGSRGYTF.

The V gene is TRBV10-3, the J gene TRBJ1-1; 7 nucleotides agree with TRBD1. From germline, CDR1 is ENHRY and CDR2 SYGVKD. V was pared by 6 bases and J by 2 bases, with 12 bases of the junction left unmatched. The CDR3 runs 16 residues. CDR3 sequence (DNA): TGTGCCATCAGAAATCAGGGGGACGGAGCAAACACTGAAGCTTTCTTT. Its protein product is CAIRNQGDGANTEAFF.

This rearrangement joins TRBV5-4 to TRBJ2-1; D unresolved. This CDR3 is 14 amino acids long. Germline CDR1 is SGHNT and CDR2 is YYREEE (reference sequence). Trimming left V 4 bases short and J 4 bases short, with 12 bases between. CDR3 loop: CASSLDRRYNEQFF. The CDR3 DNA reads as TGTGCCAGCAGCCTGGACCGCCGGTACAATGAGCAGTTCTTC.

The chain uses TRBV7-2 and TRBJ2-2; a weak D match, TRBD1 (6 bases). Germline V gene sequence: CDR1 SGHTA, CDR2 FQGNSA. V dropped 6 bases and J dropped 1 base, with 6 bases sitting between them. CDR3 size: 13 residues. In nucleotides, the CDR3 is TGTGCCAGCAGAGGGGGGAACACCGGGGAGCTGTTTTTT. It translates to CASRGGNTGELFF.

This clone was picked up one time. This chain links TRBV27 with TRBJ1-1; D remains unclear. The V end lost 7 bases, the J end lost 1 base, and 13 bases lay between the germline ends. CDR3 length: 14 amino acids. Germline V gene data show CDR1 as MNHEY and CDR2 as SMNVEV (reference sequence). CDR3 region: CASMEAPENTEAFF. The CDR3 DNA sequence: TGTGCCAGCATGGAGGCCCCCGAGAACACTGAAGCTTTCTTT.

In this sample, this clone turned up once. The V call is TRBV5-1, the J call TRBJ2-7; 7 nucleotides line up with TRBD2. CDR3 length: 16 residues. In germline, CDR1 is SGHRS, CDR2 YFSETQ. Losses at the gene ends were 4 bases for V and 7 bases for J; bases not matched to a gene: 17. The CDR3 DNA reads TGCGCCAGCAGCCCTCGTGTGGCTAGCGGTAGGGGAGAGCAGTACTTC. Amino acid sequence: CASSPRVASGRGEQYF.

This chain uses TRBV19 with TRBJ2-2; D uncertain. Trimming took off 7 bases at V and 0 bases at J, with 9 bases between the two ends. The CDR3 covers 14 residues. The germline V gene has CDR1 LNHDA and CDR2 SQIVND (reference sequence). In DNA form, the CDR3 reads TGTGCCAGTAATAGGCAGGCGAACACCGGGGAGCTGTTTTTT. Translating it yields CASNRQANTGELFF.

The chain joins TRBV4-2 to TRBJ2-2, with TRBD2 matching 7 bases. The J segment lost 5 bases and the V segment lost 2 bases, leaving 5 bases of the junction unmatched. The V gene's germline CDR1 is LGHNA and CDR2 YNFKEQ. This CDR3 has 15 amino acids. CDR3 coding DNA: TGTGCCAGCAGCCAACCAGCGGGAAGGACCGGGGAGCTGTTTTTT. This gives the protein CASSQPAGRTGELFF.

The table lists this clone with a few counts. The chain has TRBV25-1 and TRBJ1-1; no clear D. The CDR3 is 13 residues long. The germline gives CDR1 MGHDK, CDR2 SYGVNS. V lost 6 bases, J lost 2 bases, and 10 bases lay in between. The CDR3 DNA reads as TGTGCCAGCAGCGATACACCCAACACTGAAGCTTTCTTT. Its translation is CASSDTPNTEAFF.

This clone was seen a single time. This chain connects TRBV3-1 (or the pseudogene TRBV3-2) to TRBJ1-2; the D is unclear. In germline, CDR1 is LGHDT, CDR2 YNNKEL (reference sequence). Trimming shortened V by 2 bases and J by 5 bases, and 18 bases separated the two germline ends. The CDR3 is 16 residues long. The CDR3 DNA is TGTGCCAGCAGCCAATCATCGCTAGACGTGGGTTATGGCTACACCTTC. It is translated as CASSQSSLDVGYGYTF.

The chain uses TRBV4-1 and TRBJ2-2, with 7 bases that match TRBD1. Germline values: CDR1 MGHRA, CDR2 YSYEKL. CDR3 length: 15 residues. J was trimmed by 3 bases and V by 8 bases; bases with no gene match: 9. CDR3 sequence: CASSMDRSYTGELFF. CDR3 nucleotide sequence: TGCGCCAGCTCCATGGACAGGAGCTACACCGGGGAGCTGTTTTTT.

The chain recombines TRBV19 with TRBJ1-5; 8 nucleotides line up with TRBD1. The CDR3 consists of 15 residues. CDR1 is LNHDA and CDR2 is SQIVND in the germline V gene (reference sequence). Trimming took 4 bases from V and 5 from J; bases not matched to a gene: 7. The CDR3 DNA follows: TGTGCCAGTAGTAGGCCTATACAGGGGGATCAGCCCCAGCATTTT. It specifies CASSRPIQGDQPQHF.

The chain employs TRBV2 and TRBJ1-2; unclear D gene. Trimming pared 2 bases from V and 5 bases from J, leaving 6 bases between. This CDR3 spans 12 amino acids. Per the germline V gene, CDR1 is SNHLY and CDR2 is FYNNEI. The CDR3 here is CASSENQYGYTF. The CDR3, as DNA: TGTGCCAGCAGTGAAAATCAGTATGGCTACACCTTC.

This clone was detected a few times. CDR3 DNA: TGTGCCAGCAGCGTCTCCGAGGGCATCGGTGAGACCCAGTACTTC. Translation: CASSVSEGIGETQYF. The chain is built from TRBV9 and TRBJ2-5, with D possibly being TRBD2 (5 bases). Germline V lookup: CDR1 SGDLS, CDR2 YYNGEE. The ends were cut back, 2 bases at V and 5 bases at J, with 16 bases in the middle. CDR3 length: 15 residues.

This clone was picked up one time. The CDR3 nucleotides read TGTGCCAGCAGCCCAGGGGGTTTTGGAAACACCATATATTTT. It yields the protein CASSPGGFGNTIYF. The V gene is TRBV9, the J gene TRBJ1-3; 7 bases align to TRBD1. The length of the CDR3 is 14 residues. Looked up from germline, CDR1 is SGDLS and CDR2 is YYNGEE. The J segment lost 3 bases and the V segment lost 4 bases, leaving 4 bases of the junction unmatched.

The rearrangement links TRBV19 to TRBJ1-4; 7 positions agree with TRBD1. The junction had 9 bases not matched to a gene; V was cut back by 4 bases and J by 7 bases. Germline V CDR1 and CDR2: LNHDA, SQIVND (reference sequence). The CDR3 is 15 residues long. For the CDR3, the DNA is TGTGCCAGTAGTACCAGACAGGGAAAAAGTGAAAAACTGTTTTTT. It translates to CASSTRQGKSEKLFF.

J is TRBJ2-7 and V is TRBV7-2, with a possible D match to TRBD2 (5 bases). The CDR3 is made up of 13 amino acids. V gave up 5 bases and J gave up 2 bases, with 10 bases separating them. Germline-derived CDR1 and CDR2 are SGHTA and FQGNSA. In DNA form, the CDR3 reads TGTGCCAGCAGCACTAGTGGCCCCTACGAGCAGTACTTC. Protein product: CASSTSGPYEQYF. Based on the CDR3 plus reference TRBV7-2 and TRBJ2-7, the full variable domain is GAGVSQSPSNKVTEKGKDVELRCDPISGHTALYWYRQSLGQGLEFLIYFQGNSAPDKSGLPSDRFSAERTGGSVSTLTIQRTQQEDSAVYLCASSTSGPYEQYFGPGTRLTVT.

The V and J genes are TRBV5-1 and TRBJ1-6; D perhaps matches TRBD1 (6 bases). This CDR3 contains 14 residues. V lost 4 bases, J lost 10 bases, and 15 bases lay in between. Germline V gene sequence: CDR1 SGHRS, CDR2 YFSETQ. The DNA of the CDR3 is TGCGCCAGCAGCCGACAGGACAGTGGATCACCCCTCCACTTT. It yields the protein CASSRQDSGSPLHF.

This clone turned up a few times. This chain uses TRBV9 with TRBJ1-3; 7 bases map to TRBD1. The CDR3 consists of 17 residues. Germline CDR1 SGDLS, CDR2 YYNGEE. V was pared by 4 bases and J by 0 bases, with 10 bases of the junction left unmatched. CDR3 bases: TGTGCCAGCAGCCCCCGGACAGGCTTGGGCTCTGGAAACACCATATATTTT. This sequence encodes CASSPRTGLGSGNTIYF.

The chain has TRBV3-1 (or the pseudogene TRBV3-2) and TRBJ1-4; no clear D. CDR1 is LGHDT, CDR2 YNNKEL, per germline (reference sequence). CDR3 length: 15 amino acids. V shed 1 base and J shed 6 bases, with 12 bases lying between them. The CDR3 DNA sequence: TGTGCCAGCAGCCAAGGTGGGAGGTCGGATGAAAAACTGTTTTTT. Translated, it gives CASSQGGRSDEKLFF.

The chain combines TRBV7-9 with TRBJ2-3, with 7 nucleotides matching TRBD2. With 8 bases clipped from V and 4 bases from J, the junction kept 3 bases outside the gene matches. CDR3 size: 12 residues. Germline loops: CDR1 SEHNR, CDR2 FQNEAQ (reference sequence). The DNA for the CDR3 is TGTGCCAGCGGCCGGGGGGCAGATACGCAGTATTTT. It codes for CASGRGADTQYF.